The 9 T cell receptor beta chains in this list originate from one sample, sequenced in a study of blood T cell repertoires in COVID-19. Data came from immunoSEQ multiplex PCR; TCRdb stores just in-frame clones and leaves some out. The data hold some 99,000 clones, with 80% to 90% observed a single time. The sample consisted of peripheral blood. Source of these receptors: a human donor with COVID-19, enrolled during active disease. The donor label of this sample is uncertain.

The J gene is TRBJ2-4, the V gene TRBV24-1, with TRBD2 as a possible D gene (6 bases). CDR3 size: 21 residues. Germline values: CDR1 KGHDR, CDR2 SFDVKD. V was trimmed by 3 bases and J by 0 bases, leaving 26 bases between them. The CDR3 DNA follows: TGTGCCACCAGTGATCCCAGTCTTAGGCGGGGACCCTTCTTAGCCAAAAACATTCAGTACTTC. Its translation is CATSDPSLRRGPFLAKNIQYF.

The chain's CDR3 is CASRGRTPLIQETQYF. As DNA, the CDR3 is TGTGCCAGCAGGGGGCGAACTCCCCTAATCCAAGAGACCCAGTACTTC. V is TRBV7-2 and J is TRBJ2-5, with D perhaps TRBD1 (5 bases). Trimming shortened V by 6 bases and J by 1 base, and 18 bases separated the two germline ends. Per germline, CDR1 SGHTA and CDR2 FQGNSA. This CDR3 region has 16 residues.

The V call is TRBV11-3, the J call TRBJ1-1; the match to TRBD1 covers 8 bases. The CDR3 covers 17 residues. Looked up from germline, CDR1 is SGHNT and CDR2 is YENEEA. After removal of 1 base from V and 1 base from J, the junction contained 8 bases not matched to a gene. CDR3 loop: CASSLADRGSANTEAFF. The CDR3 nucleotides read TGTGCCAGCAGCTTAGCAGACAGGGGATCCGCGAACACTGAAGCTTTCTTT.

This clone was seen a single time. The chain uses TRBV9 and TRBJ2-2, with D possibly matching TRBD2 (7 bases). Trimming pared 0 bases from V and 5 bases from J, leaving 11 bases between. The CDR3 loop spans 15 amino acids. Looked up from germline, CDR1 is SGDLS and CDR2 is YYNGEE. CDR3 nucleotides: TGTGCCAGCAGCGTAGCCAGGGGAGGGACCGGGGAGCTGTTTTTT. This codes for CASSVARGGTGELFF.

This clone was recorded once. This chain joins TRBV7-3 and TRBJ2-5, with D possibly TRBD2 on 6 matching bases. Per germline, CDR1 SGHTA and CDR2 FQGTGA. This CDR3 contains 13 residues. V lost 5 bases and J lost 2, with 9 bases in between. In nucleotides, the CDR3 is TGTGCCAGCAGCGCGGGACTGCAAGAGACCCAGTACTTC. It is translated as CASSAGLQETQYF.

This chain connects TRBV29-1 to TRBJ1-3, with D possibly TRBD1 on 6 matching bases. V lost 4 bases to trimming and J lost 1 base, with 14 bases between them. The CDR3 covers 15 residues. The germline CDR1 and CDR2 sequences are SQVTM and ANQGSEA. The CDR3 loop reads CSVARGPISGNTIYF. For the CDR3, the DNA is TGCAGCGTTGCCAGGGGCCCTATATCTGGAAACACCATATATTTT.

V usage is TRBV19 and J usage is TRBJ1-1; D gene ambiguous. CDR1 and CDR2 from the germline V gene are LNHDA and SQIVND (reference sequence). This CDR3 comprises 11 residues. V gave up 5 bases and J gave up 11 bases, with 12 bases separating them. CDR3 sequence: CASSWSGFAFF. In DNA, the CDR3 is TGTGCCAGTAGTTGGTCGGGATTTGCTTTCTTT.

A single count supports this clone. DNA of the CDR3: TGTGCCAGCAGCCAAGAGATAGGCAATCAGCCCCAGCATTTT. It is translated as CASSQEIGNQPQHF. This rearrangement joins TRBV4-2 to TRBJ1-5, with D unclear. In germline, CDR1 is LGHNA, CDR2 YNFKEQ. V lost 0 bases and J 2 bases, leaving 5 bases between the germline ends. This CDR3 has 14 amino acids.

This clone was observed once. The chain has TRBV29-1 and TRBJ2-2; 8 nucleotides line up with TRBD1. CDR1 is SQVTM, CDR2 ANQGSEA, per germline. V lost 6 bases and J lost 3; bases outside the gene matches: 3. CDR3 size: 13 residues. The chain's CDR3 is CSVDRADTGELFF. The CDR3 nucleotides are TGCAGCGTGGACAGGGCGGACACCGGGGAGCTGTTTTTT.